This is a list of T cell receptor beta chains from one sample in a study of post-analysis software for immune sequencing data. TCRdb reprocessed the PCR reads with MiXCR, giving one entry per CDR3 protein. The sample has 250,000 to 300,000 distinct CDR3 sequences, 36% seen once; the top ten hold 4% to 6%. The sequencing sample was made of blood. All receptors derive from a girl between 10 and 17 years old with multiple sclerosis. CDR3s include the opening cysteine and the closing phenylalanine or tryptophan. D genes are given only for firm matches. Size tells how often a clone was seen (once, few, many) or the class of an expanded clone, and some rows leave it out.

v_call,d_call,clone_size,j_call,cdr3_nt,cdr3_aa
TRBV29-1,-,-,TRBJ1-1,TGCAGCGTTCAACGGGGGGGTGACACTGAAGCTTTCTTT,CSVQRGGDTEAFF
TRBV5-5,TRBD2,many,TRBJ2-3,TGTGCCAGCAGCTTGGCCCCCCGGGACTACACAGATACGCAGTATTTT,CASSLAPRDYTDTQYF
TRBV10-3,-,-,TRBJ2-1,TGTGCCATCAGTGAGACGACAGGCCCATACAATGAGCAGTTCTTC,CAISETTGPYNEQFF
TRBV6-1,TRBD1,-,TRBJ1-1,TGTGCCAGCAGTGAATTCGGGACAGGGCCGACTGAAGCTTTCTTT,CASSEFGTGPTEAFF
TRBV4-1,TRBD1,many,TRBJ2-6,TGCGCCAGCAGCCAAGGGGGACAGGGATCTCCTGGGGCCAACGTCCTGACTTTC,CASSQGGQGSPGANVLTF
TRBV4-2,TRBD2,many,TRBJ2-3,TGTGCCAGCAGCCAAGGCGCTAGCGGGAGCACAGATACGCAGTATTTT,CASSQGASGSTDTQYF
TRBV12-3/TRBV12-4,TRBD1,many,TRBJ1-5,TGTGCCAGCAGCCAGGGGACAGGCAGCGCTCAGCCCCAGCATTTT,CASSQGTGSAQPQHF
TRBV7-2,TRBD2,many,TRBJ2-1,TGTGCCAGCAGCTCCACTAGCGGGGCCTACAATGAGCAGTTCTTC,CASSSTSGAYNEQFF
TRBV10-3,TRBD2,few,TRBJ2-5,TGTGCCATCTGGGAGGGGCGGGAGAGGGAGACCCAGTACTTC,CAIWEGRERETQYF
TRBV6-1,-,-,TRBJ2-3,TGTGCCAGCAGTGCGGATCTCACAGATACGCAGTATTTT,CASSADLTDTQYF
TRBV6-1,-,many,TRBJ1-1,TGTGCCAGCAGCGCGAGGGGCGACACTGAAGCTTTCTTT,CASSARGDTEAFF
TRBV5-1,-,few,TRBJ2-7,TGCGCCAGCAGCCCCGGTCCTAGCTCCTACAATGAGCAGTACTTC,CASSPGPSSYNEQYF
TRBV10-3,-,-,TRBJ2-1,TGTGCCATCAGCCGGGGGTCAGATGGTAGCAATGAGCAGTTCTTC,CAISRGSDGSNEQFF
TRBV4-1,-,many,TRBJ1-5,TGCGCCAGCAGCCAAGTTACAGGGTCACAGCCCCAGCATTTT,CASSQVTGSQPQHF
TRBV20-1,TRBD1,-,TRBJ1-5,TGCAGTGCTAGAGAGGGGACAGGCAATCAGCCCCAGCATTTT,CSAREGTGNQPQHF
TRBV16,-,-,TRBJ1-4,TGTGCCAGCAGAAGGGACCGTGGGGAAAAACTGTTTTTT,CASRRDRGEKLFF
TRBV29-1,-,many,TRBJ1-5,TGCAGCGTAGGGACCGACGTATCTTCGCCCCAGCATTTT,CSVGTDVSSPQHF
TRBV3-1,-,many,TRBJ1-1,TGTGCCAGCAGCCAAAACCAAGGGAACACTGAAGCTTTCTTT,CASSQNQGNTEAFF
TRBV7-8,TRBD1,many,TRBJ2-5,TGTGCCAGCAGCTTAGGCGGGCTGGGACAGGCGGTAAAAGAGACCCAGTACTTC,CASSLGGLGQAVKETQYF
TRBV2,-,many,TRBJ2-1,TGTGCCAGCCCCGTTCCGGGAGCCCATGAGCAGTTCTTC,CASPVPGAHEQFF
TRBV7-9,TRBD1,many,TRBJ2-1,TGTGCCAGCAGCTTGGATCGTCCCCTACAGGGGTTGTCCTACAATGAGCAGTTCTTC,CASSLDRPLQGLSYNEQFF
TRBV10-3,-,many,TRBJ2-1,TGTGCCATCAGTGAGTCGGGGTTCGGCAATGAGCAGTTCTTC,CAISESGFGNEQFF
TRBV19,-,-,TRBJ2-3,TGTGCCAGTAGCCCTCGGGTCACAGATACGCAGTATTTT,CASSPRVTDTQYF
TRBV5-8,TRBD1,-,TRBJ2-5,TGTGCCAGCAGCTTGTTGACAGGGGAAGGGGTAGAGACCCAGTACTTC,CASSLLTGEGVETQYF
TRBV5-1,-,-,TRBJ1-4,TGCGCCAGCAGCTTGGTGCCAGGCTCCGACGGACTGTTTTTT,CASSLVPGSDGLFF
TRBV6-5,TRBD1,many,TRBJ2-5,TGTGCCAGCGTCGATCCGGGGACAGGGGGTCAGACCCAGTACTTC,CASVDPGTGGQTQYF
TRBV15,-,many,TRBJ1-2,TGTGCCACCAGCAGAGTCCGTCAGCCATATGGCTACACCTTC,CATSRVRQPYGYTF
TRBV28,-,-,TRBJ1-2,TGTGCCAGCAGTGGGCCGGGGACACATAGCTCAGCCAGCGGCTACACCTTC,CASSGPGTHSSASGYTF
TRBV20-1,-,once,TRBJ1-2,TGCAGTGCTAGAGATAGCGCGACAACTAATGGGGGCTACACCTTC,CSARDSATTNGGYTF
TRBV2,-,-,TRBJ2-7,TGTGCCAGGCAGCGGGACAGGACCTACAATGAGCAGTACTTC,CARQRDRTYNEQYF
TRBV6-6,-,-,TRBJ1-4,TGTGCCAGCAGTTACCCGGGGTCACTAGAAAAACTGTTTTTT,CASSYPGSLEKLFF
TRBV15,-,many,TRBJ2-1,TGTGCCACCAGCAGAGTTGCGCCCCTCCCTAGCTCCTACAATGAGCAGTTCTTC,CATSRVAPLPSSYNEQFF
TRBV10-2,TRBD1,-,TRBJ1-1,TGCGCCAGCAGTGAGTCGATTGCATGGGACAGACGAGAGAACACTGAAGCTTTCTTT,CASSESIAWDRRENTEAFF
TRBV5-6,-,-,TRBJ2-2,TGTGCCAGCAGCTTTGTAGGGGTCGGGGAGCTGTTTTTT,CASSFVGVGELFF
TRBV12-3/TRBV12-4,-,many,TRBJ1-1,TGTGCCAGCAGCCCAGGCCGGGGAGCTTTCTTT,CASSPGRGAFF
TRBV20-1,-,many,TRBJ1-2,TGCAGTGCTACTCAAGGCGGGGCGGGACGGAACTATGGCTACACCTTC,CSATQGGAGRNYGYTF
TRBV7-9,-,few,TRBJ1-1,TGTGCCAGCGCCGCAGAGGGATTGAACACTGAAGCTTTCTTT,CASAAEGLNTEAFF
TRBV20-1,-,few,TRBJ2-1,TGCAGTGCTAGAGAAGGGATGTTGGGCAATGAGCAGTTCTTC,CSAREGMLGNEQFF
TRBV29-1,-,many,TRBJ1-2,TGCAGCGTTGAGGAGCTGGGCGGCTACACCTTC,CSVEELGGYTF
TRBV5-1,-,once,TRBJ1-2,TGCGCCAGCAGCCTCGCAGAGCACTATGGCTACACCTTC,CASSLAEHYGYTF
TRBV15,-,-,TRBJ2-7,TGTGCCACCAGCGTCCGACAGGGAGGGGTTTACGAGCAGTACTTC,CATSVRQGGVYEQYF
TRBV2,-,many,TRBJ2-7,TGTGCCAGCAGTGGGGAACGGGGATACGAGCAGTACTTC,CASSGERGYEQYF
TRBV20-1,-,once,TRBJ2-5,TGCAGTGCTAGAGCCCGGACTACCTACGGGACCCAGTACTTC,CSARARTTYGTQYF
TRBV5-1,-,few,TRBJ2-2,TGCGCCAGCAGCTTGGCCCAGACCGGGGAGCTGTTTTTT,CASSLAQTGELFF
TRBV18,-,many,TRBJ2-7,TGTGCCAGCTCACGGGAGACGGGCTTCTACGAGCAGTACTTC,CASSRETGFYEQYF
TRBV20-1,-,-,TRBJ1-5,TGCAGTGCTGGTAACAGCAATCAGCCCCAGCATTTT,CSAGNSNQPQHF
TRBV5-1,TRBD2,many,TRBJ2-3,TGCGCCAGCAGCATACTAGCGGGTTCATCTAGCACAGATACGCAGTATTTT,CASSILAGSSSTDTQYF
TRBV20-1,-,-,TRBJ2-7,TGCAGTGTCCCGACAGGAGGCTACGAGCAGTACTTC,CSVPTGGYEQYF
TRBV27,TRBD1,-,TRBJ1-2,TGTGCCAGCTACGACAGGGAGATTGATGGCTACACCTTC,CASYDREIDGYTF
TRBV6-5,TRBD1,many,TRBJ2-3,TGTGCCAGCAGTTATCTCAGGACAGGGAACACAGATACGCAGTATTTT,CASSYLRTGNTDTQYF
TRBV4-1,-,-,TRBJ2-7,TGCGCCAGCAGCCGTTCTAAGGGTTACAATGAGCAGTACTTC,CASSRSKGYNEQYF
TRBV7-2,-,many,TRBJ2-1,TGTGCCAGCAGCTATTGGAGGAGCTCCTACAATGAGCAGTTCTTC,CASSYWRSSYNEQFF
TRBV28,-,many,TRBJ2-1,TGTGCCAGCAGCATGGAGGAGGGCGTCCCGCGCGAGCAGTTCTTC,CASSMEEGVPREQFF
TRBV6-6,-,many,TRBJ1-6,TGTGCCAGCAGTTACGATCGGGGTCGGGGTTCACCCCTCCACTTT,CASSYDRGRGSPLHF
TRBV20-1,-,-,TRBJ2-1,TGCAGTGCTTGGAGTGAGTTGGCCTACAATGAGCAGTTCTTC,CSAWSELAYNEQFF